Presented here are 24 T cell receptor beta chains from one specimen sequenced in a study of cytomegalovirus exposure and HLA in healthy donors. With 60 Vbeta and 13 Jbeta primers, the PCR was carried out. Assay: immunoSEQ multiplex PCR; the TCRdb copy retains only in-frame clones and omits some. This sample has 150,000 to 160,000 clones, with 70% to 80% found just once. The specimen sequenced was PBMCs. The receptor set was obtained from a woman aged 40 to 55 in good health and CMV-seronegative.

The chain has TRBV7-6 and TRBJ1-5; 10 bases agree with TRBD1. Germline loops: CDR1 SGHVS, CDR2 FNYEAQ. The CDR3 runs to 16 residues. Trimming at V came to 5 bases and at J to 2 bases, leaving 6 bases not matched to a gene. The CDR3 here is CASSPGQGGGNQPQHF. The CDR3 coding sequence is TGTGCCAGCAGCCCTGGACAGGGGGGTGGCAATCAGCCCCAGCATTTT.

This clone was seen a single time. The CDR3 loop reads CASSLLAGANTEAFF. CDR3 in DNA: TGTGCCAGCAGTTTATTGGCGGGAGCGAACACTGAAGCTTTCTTT. The chain carries TRBV28 and TRBJ1-1; D gene unclear. V lost 1 base to trimming and J lost 1 base, with 10 bases between them. Per the germline V gene, CDR1 is MDHEN and CDR2 is SYDVKM. This CDR3 has 15 residues. Variable domain in full (rest from reference TRBV28 and TRBJ1-1): DVKVTQSSRYLVKRTGEKVFLECVQDMDHENMFWYRQDPGLGLRLIYFSYDVKMKEKGDIPEGYSVSREKKERFSLILESASTNQTSMYLCASSLLAGANTEAFFGQGTRLTVV.

This clone was detected once. This chain uses TRBV27 with TRBJ2-5, with D perhaps matching TRBD2 (5 bases). The length of the CDR3 is 11 residues. The germline V gene has CDR1 MNHEY and CDR2 SMNVEV (reference sequence). V lost 6 bases, J lost 6 bases, and 8 bases lay in between. The CDR3 sequence is CASSRGKTQYF. CDR3 coding DNA: TGTGCCAGCAGCCGAGGGAAGACCCAGTACTTC.

CDR3 amino acids: CSVEETIYETQYF. The DNA of the CDR3 is TGCAGCGTTGAAGAAACTATTTATGAGACCCAGTACTTC. The chain links TRBV29-1 to TRBJ2-5; D ambiguous. From germline, CDR1 is SQVTM and CDR2 ANQGSEA. Trimming stripped 0 bases from V and 5 bases from J, with 10 bases between. The CDR3 runs 13 residues.

The rearrangement joins TRBV6-4 to TRBJ2-3, with 8 nucleotides matching TRBD1. Germline V gene data show CDR1 as MRHNA and CDR2 as SNTAGT. V lost 4 bases to trimming and J lost 4 bases; unmatched junction nucleotides: 10. CDR3 length equals 16 residues. CDR3 nucleotide sequence: TGTGCCAGCAGTGCTTGGACAGGGCAAATTGCAGATACGCAGTATTTT. Protein: CASSAWTGQIADTQYF.

The V and J genes are TRBV5-8 and TRBJ1-1; TRBD1 might be the D (6 bases). The CDR3 is made up of 18 amino acids. The germline gives CDR1 SGHTS, CDR2 YDEGEE. Trimming removed 4 bases at V and 0 bases at J, with 22 bases between. CDR3 DNA sequence: TGTGCCAGCAGCCTTCTGCTTTCAGGGGATGGGATGAACACTGAAGCTTTCTTT. Its protein is CASSLLLSGDGMNTEAFF.

The chain recombines TRBV5-1 with TRBJ1-4; 7 nucleotides agree with TRBD1. The ends lost 0 bases at V and 8 bases at J; junction bases unmatched: 7. Per the germline V gene, CDR1 is SGHRS and CDR2 is YFSETQ. This CDR3 contains 15 residues. CDR3 nucleotides: TGCGCCAGCAGCTTGGCGGGGTCAGGGGGAGAAAAACTGTTTTTT. Protein product: CASSLAGSGGEKLFF.

CDR3 DNA: TGTGCCAGCTCACCATACCAAAGCGGGGGGGAAACAGATACGCAGTATTTT. Encoded protein: CASSPYQSGGETDTQYF. This sequence joins TRBV18 and TRBJ2-3, with 10 bases matching TRBD2. CDR1 and CDR2 from the germline V gene are KGHSH and LQKENI. The CDR3 consists of 17 residues. The J segment lost 3 bases and the V segment lost 2 bases, leaving 8 bases of the junction unmatched.

The rearrangement links TRBV7-9 to TRBJ1-4; possibly TRBD1 for D (6 bases). This CDR3 is built from 17 residues. Between the trimmed V and J ends, which lost 5 bases and 0 bases, there was a span of 16 bases. The germline gives CDR1 SEHNR, CDR2 FQNEAQ (reference sequence). CDR3 residues: CASSGGSGSTTNEKLFF. The CDR3 nucleotides are TGTGCCAGCAGCGGGGGCAGCGGGAGCACAACTAATGAAAAACTGTTTTTT.

The chain combines TRBV5-1 with TRBJ1-5; TRBD1 is a possible D gene (5 bases). CDR1 SGHRS and CDR2 YFSETQ come from the germline V gene. This CDR3 is built from 14 residues. Trimming took off 4 bases at V and 0 bases at J, with 8 bases between the two ends. The CDR3 here is CASSPDSSNQPQHF. As DNA, the CDR3 is TGCGCCAGCAGCCCTGACAGTAGCAATCAGCCCCAGCATTTT.

The V gene is TRBV6-1, the J gene TRBJ1-2; 7 bases agree with TRBD1. Germline lookup yields CDR1 MNHNS and CDR2 SASEGT. CDR3 length equals 16 residues. V trimming: 0 bases; J trimming: 4 bases; junction bases outside the gene matches: 8. CDR3 DNA sequence: TGTGCCAGCAGTGAAGCGTCAGGGGGGCAAGTCTATGGCTACACCTTC. Protein: CASSEASGGQVYGYTF.

The chain is built from TRBV6-5 and TRBJ1-6; D gene unclear. Trimming stripped 2 bases from V and 7 bases from J, with 9 bases between. Germline V lookup: CDR1 MNHEY, CDR2 SVGAGI. The CDR3 spans 14 residues. The CDR3 loop is CASSYTTGNSPLHF. In DNA, the CDR3 is TGTGCCAGCAGTTACACTACGGGGAATTCACCCCTCCACTTT.

The V and J genes are TRBV11-2 and TRBJ1-2, with D tentatively TRBD1 (6 bases). With 0 bases removed from V and 0 bases from J, the gap between germline ends came to 11 bases. The CDR3 is 16 amino acids. The germline V gene has CDR1 SGHAT and CDR2 FQNNGV. CDR3 nucleotides: TGTGCCAGCAGCTTAGACAGGGGCCTCACTAACTATGGCTACACCTTC. This sequence encodes CASSLDRGLTNYGYTF.

This rearrangement joins TRBV7-9 to TRBJ1-4; TRBD1 matches at 11 bases. The CDR3 totals 15 residues. V shed 4 bases, J shed 8 bases, and the junction held 6 bases outside the gene matches. Germline V gene data show CDR1 as SEHNR and CDR2 as FQNEAQ (reference sequence). The CDR3: CASSSAGTGGEKLFF. Here the CDR3 DNA reads TGTGCCAGCAGCTCAGCCGGGACAGGGGGGGAAAAACTGTTTTTT.

V gene TRBV7-8 combines with J gene TRBJ2-4; D possibly corresponds to TRBD2 (6 bases). Trimming pared 4 bases from V and 0 bases from J, leaving 13 bases between. Germline V gene lookup returns CDR1 SGHVS and CDR2 FQNEAQ. The CDR3 spans 16 residues. This chain's CDR3 is CASSSAGSLAKNIQYF. The DNA of the CDR3 is TGTGCCAGCAGCTCTGCCGGGAGCCTAGCCAAAAACATTCAGTACTTC.

The gene calls are TRBV5-4 and TRBJ2-1; perhaps TRBD2 as D (5 bases). The CDR3 loop spans 15 amino acids. Germline lookup yields CDR1 SGHNT and CDR2 YYREEE (reference sequence). V gave up 4 bases and J gave up 0 bases, with 11 bases separating them. CDR3 loop: CASSGGPSSYNEQFF. In DNA, the CDR3 is TGTGCCAGCAGCGGCGGGCCCAGCTCCTACAATGAGCAGTTCTTC.

J is TRBJ1-2 and V is TRBV5-4, with D maybe TRBD1 (6 bases). V gave up 0 bases and J gave up 6 bases, with 9 bases separating them. The CDR3 totals 13 residues. Per the germline V gene, CDR1 is SGHNT and CDR2 is YYREEE (reference sequence). In nucleotides, the CDR3 is TGTGCCAGCAGCTTGGCAGGGGCCCATGGCTACACCTTC. As protein: CASSLAGAHGYTF.

The chain is built from TRBV19 and TRBJ2-3; tentatively, D is TRBD2 (5 bases). CDR1 and CDR2 (germline): LNHDA, SQIVND (reference sequence). The CDR3 spans 13 residues. Trimming took off 6 bases at V and 5 bases at J, with 12 bases between the two ends. CDR3 nucleotide sequence: TGTGCCAGTAGCTGGGGAGTTGGAGATACGCAGTATTTT. Translation: CASSWGVGDTQYF.

This chain connects TRBV27 to TRBJ1-1; TRBD1 is a possible D gene (5 bases). Germline V gene data show CDR1 as MNHEY and CDR2 as SMNVEV (reference sequence). The CDR3 covers 11 residues. Trimming took off 4 bases at V and 6 bases at J, with 6 bases between the two ends. CDR3 bases: TGTGCCAGCAGTTGGGGGGCTGAAGCTTTCTTT. Protein product: CASSWGAEAFF.

A single count supports this clone. This CDR3 is CASSLEGGQITYEQYF. The CDR3 DNA reads as TGTGCCAGCAGCTTAGAGGGCGGACAGATAACCTACGAGCAGTACTTC. The V call is TRBV11-2, the J call TRBJ2-7; a possible D gene is TRBD1 (6 bases). This CDR3 has 16 residues. Germline CDR1 is SGHAT and CDR2 is FQNNGV. Trimming stripped 0 bases from V and 2 bases from J, with 14 bases between.

This chain joins TRBV11-2 and TRBJ1-1; a possible D gene is TRBD1 (5 bases). Deletions cut 0 bases from V and 5 bases from J, with 10 bases between. Germline V gene data show CDR1 as SGHAT and CDR2 as FQNNGV. This CDR3 is 14 amino acids long. As DNA, the CDR3 is TGTGCCAGCAGCTTAGATTCTGGGGGGACTGAAGCTTTCTTT. It translates to CASSLDSGGTEAFF.

This sequence joins TRBV10-1 and TRBJ2-2; 12 bases map to TRBD2. V gave up 0 bases and J gave up 4 bases; unmatched junction bases: 9. This CDR3 spans 19 amino acids. Germline V CDR1 and CDR2: WNHNN, SYGVQD (reference sequence). CDR3 nucleotides: TGCGCCAGCAGTGAGTCCCTATGGGCTAGCGGGAGGGTCACCGGGGAGCTGTTTTTT. As protein: CASSESLWASGRVTGELFF.

The V call is TRBV5-6, the J call TRBJ1-4; 8 nucleotides agree with TRBD1. J lost 6 bases, V lost 4 bases, and 11 bases had no gene match. The CDR3 is made up of 16 amino acids. Germline V lookup: CDR1 SGHDT, CDR2 YYEEEE. The CDR3 DNA follows: TGTGCCAGCAGCCTATGGACAGGGAGAATTTATGAAAAACTGTTTTTT. Translation: CASSLWTGRIYEKLFF.

The chain employs TRBV28 and TRBJ2-7, with 12 bases identical to TRBD1. V gave up 5 bases and J gave up 5 bases; unmatched junction bases: 10. Germline V gene sequence: CDR1 MDHEN, CDR2 SYDVKM. The CDR3 consists of 16 residues. CDR3 sequence (DNA): TGTGCCAGCAGTGTACCGGGACAGGGGGCTTCTGACGAGCAGTACTTC. It encodes CASSVPGQGASDEQYF.